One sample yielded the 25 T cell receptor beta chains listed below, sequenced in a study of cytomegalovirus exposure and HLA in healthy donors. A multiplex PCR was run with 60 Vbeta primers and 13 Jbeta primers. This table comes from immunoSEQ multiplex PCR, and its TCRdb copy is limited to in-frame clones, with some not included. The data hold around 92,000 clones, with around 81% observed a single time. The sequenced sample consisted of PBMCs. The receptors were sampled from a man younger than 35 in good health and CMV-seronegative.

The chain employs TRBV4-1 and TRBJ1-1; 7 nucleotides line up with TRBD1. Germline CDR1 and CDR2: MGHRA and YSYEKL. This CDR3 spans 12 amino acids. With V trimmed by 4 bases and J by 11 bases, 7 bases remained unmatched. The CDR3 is CASSRQGSLAFF. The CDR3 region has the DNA TGCGCCAGCAGCCGACAGGGCTCCCTGGCTTTCTTT.

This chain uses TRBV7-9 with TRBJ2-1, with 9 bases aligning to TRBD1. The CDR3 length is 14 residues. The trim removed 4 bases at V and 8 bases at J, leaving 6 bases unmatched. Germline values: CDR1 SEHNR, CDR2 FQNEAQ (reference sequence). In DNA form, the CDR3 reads TGTGCCAGCAGCTACCGGACAGGGGCGGATGAGCAGTTCTTC. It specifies CASSYRTGADEQFF.

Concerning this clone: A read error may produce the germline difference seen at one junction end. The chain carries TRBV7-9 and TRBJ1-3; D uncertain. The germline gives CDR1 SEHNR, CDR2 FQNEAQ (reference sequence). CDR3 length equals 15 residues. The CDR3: CSSSLEPSSGNTIYF. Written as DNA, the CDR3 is TGTTCCAGCAGCTTAGAGCCGAGCTCTGGAAACACCATATATTTT.

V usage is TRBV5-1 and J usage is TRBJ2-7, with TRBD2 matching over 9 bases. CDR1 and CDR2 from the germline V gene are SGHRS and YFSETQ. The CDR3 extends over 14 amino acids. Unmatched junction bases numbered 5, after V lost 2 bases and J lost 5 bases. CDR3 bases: TGCGCCAGCAGCTTTCAGCGGGGGGCCGACGAGCAGTACTTC. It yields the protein CASSFQRGADEQYF.

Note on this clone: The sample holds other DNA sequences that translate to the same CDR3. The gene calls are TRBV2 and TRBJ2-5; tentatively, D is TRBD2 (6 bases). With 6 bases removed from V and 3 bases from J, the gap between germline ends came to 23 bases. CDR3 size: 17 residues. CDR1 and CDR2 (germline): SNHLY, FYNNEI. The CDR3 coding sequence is TGTGCCAGCAGCCGGAGAGGGCGGGGAGCAGTGAAAGAGACCCAGTACTTC. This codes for CASSRRGRGAVKETQYF.

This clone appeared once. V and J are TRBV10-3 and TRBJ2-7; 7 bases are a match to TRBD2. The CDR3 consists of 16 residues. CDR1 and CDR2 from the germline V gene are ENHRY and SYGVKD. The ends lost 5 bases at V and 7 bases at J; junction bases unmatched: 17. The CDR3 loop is CAISKNSGLNTGEQYF. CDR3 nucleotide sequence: TGTGCCATCAGTAAGAATAGCGGGCTCAACACCGGGGAGCAGTACTTC.

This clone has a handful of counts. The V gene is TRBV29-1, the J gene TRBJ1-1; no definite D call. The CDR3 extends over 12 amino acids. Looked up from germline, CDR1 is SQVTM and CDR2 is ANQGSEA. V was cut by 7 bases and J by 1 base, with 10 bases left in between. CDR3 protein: CSALNGNTEAFF. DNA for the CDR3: TGCAGCGCCTTAAACGGGAACACTGAAGCTTTCTTT.

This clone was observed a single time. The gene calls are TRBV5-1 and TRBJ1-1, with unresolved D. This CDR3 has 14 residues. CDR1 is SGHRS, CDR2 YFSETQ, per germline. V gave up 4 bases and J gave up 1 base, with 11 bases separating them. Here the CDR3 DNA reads TGCGCCAGCAGCCCGCAGGTCGCGAACACTGAAGCTTTCTTT. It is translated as CASSPQVANTEAFF.

CDR3 in DNA: TGTGCCAGCTCACCTCCTGGGGGGGGTAGAGGGGGCAATCAGCCCCAGCATTTT. This translates into CASSPPGGGRGGNQPQHF. The V gene is TRBV18, the J gene TRBJ1-5; weak D call: TRBD1 (5 bases). V lost 3 bases and J lost 2, with 20 bases in between. Germline V gene data show CDR1 as KGHSH and CDR2 as LQKENI. The CDR3 consists of 18 residues. The full variable domain, completed using reference TRBV18 and TRBJ1-5, is NAGVMQNPRHLVRRRGQEARLRCSPMKGHSHVYWYRQLPEEGLKFMVYLQKENIIDESGMPKERFSAEFPKEGPSILRIQQVVRGDSAAYFCASSPPGGGRGGNQPQHFGDGTRLSIL.

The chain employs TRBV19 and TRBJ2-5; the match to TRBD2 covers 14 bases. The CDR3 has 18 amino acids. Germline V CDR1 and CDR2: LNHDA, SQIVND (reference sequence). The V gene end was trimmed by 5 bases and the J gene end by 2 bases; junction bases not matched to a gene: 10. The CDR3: CASSRGLAGGVAQETQYF. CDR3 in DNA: TGTGCCAGTAGTCGCGGACTAGCGGGGGGCGTAGCTCAAGAGACCCAGTACTTC.

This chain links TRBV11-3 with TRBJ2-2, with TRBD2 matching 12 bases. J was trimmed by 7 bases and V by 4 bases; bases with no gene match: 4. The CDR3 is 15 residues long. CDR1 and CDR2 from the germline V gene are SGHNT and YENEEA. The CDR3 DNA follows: TGTGCCAGCAGCTGGACTAGCGGGGCGGTCGGGGAGCTGTTTTTT. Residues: CASSWTSGAVGELFF.

The CDR3 protein is CASSPGRGGNYGYTF. As DNA, the CDR3 is TGTGCCAGCTCACCAGGACGAGGGGGCAACTATGGCTACACCTTC. J is TRBJ1-2 and V is TRBV18; 7 bases are shared with TRBD1. The V and J ends lost 2 bases and 2 bases, in that order; junction bases with no gene match: 5. Germline CDR1 reads KGHSH; CDR2 reads LQKENI. CDR3 size: 15 residues.

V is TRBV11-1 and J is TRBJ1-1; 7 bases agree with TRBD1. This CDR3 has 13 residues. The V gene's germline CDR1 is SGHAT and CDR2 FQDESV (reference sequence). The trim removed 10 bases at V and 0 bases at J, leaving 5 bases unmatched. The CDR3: CATSTGLNTEAFF. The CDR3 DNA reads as TGTGCCACCTCGACAGGGTTGAACACTGAAGCTTTCTTT.

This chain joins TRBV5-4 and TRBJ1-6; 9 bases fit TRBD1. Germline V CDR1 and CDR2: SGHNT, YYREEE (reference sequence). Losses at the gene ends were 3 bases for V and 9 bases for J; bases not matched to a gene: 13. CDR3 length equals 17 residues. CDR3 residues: CASSSFTGGGLTSPLHF. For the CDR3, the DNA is TGTGCCAGCAGCTCATTTACAGGGGGCGGCCTCACTTCACCCCTCCACTTT. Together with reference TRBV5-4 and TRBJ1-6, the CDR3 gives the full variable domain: ETGVTQSPTHLIKTRGQQVTLRCSSQSGHNTVSWYQQALGQGPQFIFQYYREEENGRGNFPPRFSGLQFPNYSSELNVNALELDDSALYLCASSSFTGGGLTSPLHFGNGTRLTVT.

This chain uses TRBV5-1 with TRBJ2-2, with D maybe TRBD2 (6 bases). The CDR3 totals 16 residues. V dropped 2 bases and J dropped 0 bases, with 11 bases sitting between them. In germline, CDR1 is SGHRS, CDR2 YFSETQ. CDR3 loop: CASSFASAANTGELFF. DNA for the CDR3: TGCGCCAGCAGCTTCGCTAGCGCGGCGAACACCGGGGAGCTGTTTTTT.

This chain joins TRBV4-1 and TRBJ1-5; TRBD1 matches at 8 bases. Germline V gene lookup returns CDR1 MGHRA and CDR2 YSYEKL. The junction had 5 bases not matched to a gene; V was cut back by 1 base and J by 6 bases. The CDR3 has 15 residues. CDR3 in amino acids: CASSQVSGGGQPQHF. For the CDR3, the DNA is TGCGCCAGCAGCCAAGTTTCAGGGGGCGGTCAGCCCCAGCATTTT.

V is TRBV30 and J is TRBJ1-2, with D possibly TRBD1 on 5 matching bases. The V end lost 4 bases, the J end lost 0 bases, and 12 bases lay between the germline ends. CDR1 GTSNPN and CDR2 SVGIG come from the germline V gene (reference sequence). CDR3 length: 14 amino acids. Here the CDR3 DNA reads TGTGCCTGGATGGACACCCAATCTAACTATGGCTACACCTTC. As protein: CAWMDTQSNYGYTF. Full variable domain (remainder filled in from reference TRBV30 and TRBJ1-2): SQTIHQWPATLVQPVGSPLSLECTVEGTSNPNLYWYRQAAGRGLQLLFYSVGIGQISSEVPQNLSASRPQDRQFILSSKKLLLSDSGFYLCAWMDTQSNYGYTFGSGTRLTVV.

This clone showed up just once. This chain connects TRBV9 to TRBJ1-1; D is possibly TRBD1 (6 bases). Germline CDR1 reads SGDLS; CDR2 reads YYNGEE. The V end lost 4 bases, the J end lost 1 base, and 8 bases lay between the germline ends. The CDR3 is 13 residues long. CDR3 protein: CASSPTGNTEAFF. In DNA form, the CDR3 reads TGTGCCAGCAGCCCGACAGGGAACACTGAAGCTTTCTTT. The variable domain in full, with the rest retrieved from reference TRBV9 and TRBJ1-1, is DSGVTQTPKHLITATGQRVTLRCSPRSGDLSVYWYQQSLDQGLQFLIQYYNGEERAKGNILERFSAQQFPDLHSELNLSSLELGDSALYFCASSPTGNTEAFFGQGTRLTVV.

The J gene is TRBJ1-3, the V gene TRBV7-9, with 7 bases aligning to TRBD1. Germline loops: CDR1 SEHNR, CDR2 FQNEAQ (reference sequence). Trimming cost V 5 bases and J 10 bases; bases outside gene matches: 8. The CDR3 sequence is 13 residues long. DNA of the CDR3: TGTGCCAGCAGCGCAACGACAGGGTTAACCATATATTTT. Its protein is CASSATTGLTIYF.

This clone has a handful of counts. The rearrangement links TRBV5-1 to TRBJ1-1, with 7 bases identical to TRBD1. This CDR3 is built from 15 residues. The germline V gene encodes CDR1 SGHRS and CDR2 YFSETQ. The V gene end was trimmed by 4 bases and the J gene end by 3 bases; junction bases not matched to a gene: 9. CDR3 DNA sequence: TGCGCCAGCAGCCTATTAGGCACAGGGGACACTGAAGCTTTCTTT. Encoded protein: CASSLLGTGDTEAFF.

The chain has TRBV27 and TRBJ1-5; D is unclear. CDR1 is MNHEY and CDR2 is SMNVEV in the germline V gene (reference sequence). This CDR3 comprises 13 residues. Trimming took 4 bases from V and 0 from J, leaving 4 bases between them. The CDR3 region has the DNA TGTGCCAGCAGTTGGAGTAGCAATCAGCCCCAGCATTTT. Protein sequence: CASSWSSNQPQHF.

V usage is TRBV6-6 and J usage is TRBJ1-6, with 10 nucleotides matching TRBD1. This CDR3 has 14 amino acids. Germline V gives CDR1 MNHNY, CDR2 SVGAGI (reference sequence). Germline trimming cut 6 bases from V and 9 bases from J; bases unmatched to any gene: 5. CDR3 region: CASSPGTGVSPLHF. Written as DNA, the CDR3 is TGTGCCAGCAGCCCCGGGACAGGGGTTTCACCCCTCCACTTT.

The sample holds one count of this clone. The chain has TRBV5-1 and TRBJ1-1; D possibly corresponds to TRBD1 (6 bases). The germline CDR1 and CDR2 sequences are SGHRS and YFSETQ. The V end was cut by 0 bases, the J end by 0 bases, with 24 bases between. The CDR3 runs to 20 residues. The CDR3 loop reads CASSLVPGQNSAPLNTEAFF. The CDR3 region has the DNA TGCGCCAGCAGCTTGGTACCGGGACAAAATTCAGCCCCTCTGAACACTGAAGCTTTCTTT.

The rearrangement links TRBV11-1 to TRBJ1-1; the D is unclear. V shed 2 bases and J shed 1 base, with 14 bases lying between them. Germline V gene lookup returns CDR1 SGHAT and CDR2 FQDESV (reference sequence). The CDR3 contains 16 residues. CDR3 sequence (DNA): TGTGCCAGCAGCTTAATGTCCACCCACGGGAACACTGAAGCTTTCTTT. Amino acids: CASSLMSTHGNTEAFF.

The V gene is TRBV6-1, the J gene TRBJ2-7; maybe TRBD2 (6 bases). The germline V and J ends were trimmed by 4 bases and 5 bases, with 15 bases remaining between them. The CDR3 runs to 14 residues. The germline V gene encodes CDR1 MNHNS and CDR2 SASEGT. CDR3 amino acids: CASSGRRGFDEQYF. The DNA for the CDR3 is TGTGCCAGCAGTGGGCGGAGGGGCTTCGACGAGCAGTACTTC.